A selection of T cell receptor beta chains follows, all from one sample in a study of identical twins. TCRdb itself ran the 5' RACE reads through MiXCR, one entry per CDR3 protein. The table records roughly 690,000 distinct CDR3 sequences, 5.5% to 6.5% of them present only once. Sequencing was performed on naive T cells sorted from blood. The receptors were gathered from a man aged 18-30 years in good health. The CDR3 runs from the conserved cysteine through the conserved F or W. A D gene is named only where the DNA matches it firmly. Rows may omit the clone size; those that give it use once, few, many or a size class.

CDR3nt: TGTGCCAGCAGTCCTCGGGACACCCCAGATACGCAGTATTTT
CDR3aa: CASSPRDTPDTQYF
abundance: many
d_gene: NA
j_gene: TRBJ2-3
v_gene: TRBV12-3/TRBV12-4

CDR3nt: TGCAGTGCTGCCGTGGGGGCGAACACTGAAGCTTTCTTT
CDR3aa: CSAAVGANTEAFF
abundance: many
d_gene: NA
j_gene: TRBJ1-1
v_gene: TRBV20-1

CDR3nt: TGTGCCAGCATTTTACGGGAGTCGAACACCGGGGAGCTGTTTTTT
CDR3aa: CASILRESNTGELFF
abundance: many
d_gene: NA
j_gene: TRBJ2-2
v_gene: TRBV12-3/TRBV12-4

CDR3nt: TGTGCCAGCTCATACGCCGGGACAGCCAACACTGAAGCTTTCTTT
CDR3aa: CASSYAGTANTEAFF
abundance: NA
d_gene: TRBD1
j_gene: TRBJ1-1
v_gene: TRBV18

CDR3nt: TGTGCCACCAGTGATTTGCAGCGGGATACTGAAGCTTTCTTT
CDR3aa: CATSDLQRDTEAFF
abundance: few
d_gene: NA
j_gene: TRBJ1-1
v_gene: TRBV24-1

CDR3nt: TGTGCCAGCAGCCTAAACCGTTACACTGAAGCTTTCTTT
CDR3aa: CASSLNRYTEAFF
abundance: few
d_gene: NA
j_gene: TRBJ1-1
v_gene: TRBV5-6

CDR3nt: TGCGCCAGCAGCTTAGGGCCCAGGGCCCTAAATGAGCAGTTCTTC
CDR3aa: CASSLGPRALNEQFF
abundance: few
d_gene: NA
j_gene: TRBJ2-1
v_gene: TRBV5-1

CDR3nt: TGCAGTGGGCAGGGACCGACCTACGAGCAGTACTTC
CDR3aa: CSGQGPTYEQYF
abundance: few
d_gene: NA
j_gene: TRBJ2-7
v_gene: TRBV20-1

CDR3nt: TGCAGTGCTCTACTCCTACCGGGACAGGGGCGCAATGAGCAGTTCTTC
CDR3aa: CSALLLPGQGRNEQFF
abundance: many
d_gene: TRBD1
j_gene: TRBJ2-1
v_gene: TRBV20-1

CDR3nt: TGTGCCAGCAGCTTGGTTGGTCGAGCGGGCCAAGAGACCCAGTACTTC
CDR3aa: CASSLVGRAGQETQYF
abundance: NA
d_gene: NA
j_gene: TRBJ2-5
v_gene: TRBV5-5

CDR3nt: TGTGCCATCAGTGAGAGCAGGGGCGTGGAGGAAAAACTGTTTTTT
CDR3aa: CAISESRGVEEKLFF
abundance: many
d_gene: NA
j_gene: TRBJ1-4
v_gene: TRBV10-3

CDR3nt: TGTGCCAGCACCCTACCCGGCAACTACAATGAGCAGTTCTTC
CDR3aa: CASTLPGNYNEQFF
abundance: many
d_gene: NA
j_gene: TRBJ2-1
v_gene: TRBV11-2

CDR3nt: TGTGCCAGCCTTGGAGTAAGGCCCTCCACTGAAGCTTTCTTT
CDR3aa: CASLGVRPSTEAFF
abundance: NA
d_gene: NA
j_gene: TRBJ1-1
v_gene: TRBV28

CDR3nt: TGCAGTGCTAACCTCCGACAGGGGAACACTGAAGCTTTCTTT
CDR3aa: CSANLRQGNTEAFF
abundance: many
d_gene: TRBD1
j_gene: TRBJ1-1
v_gene: TRBV20-1

CDR3nt: TGCGCCAGCAGTCAATCGGTTGGGGTACTCAATGAGCAGTTCTTC
CDR3aa: CASSQSVGVLNEQFF
abundance: few
d_gene: NA
j_gene: TRBJ2-1
v_gene: TRBV23-1

CDR3nt: TGTGCCAGCAGCTCGGAGGCAGGGCGACAAGAGACCCAGTACTTC
CDR3aa: CASSSEAGRQETQYF
abundance: many
d_gene: NA
j_gene: TRBJ2-5
v_gene: TRBV5-4

CDR3nt: TGTGCCAGCAGTTACTCCCGTGGGAGGGCCACTTTTAATGAGCAGTTCTTC
CDR3aa: CASSYSRGRATFNEQFF
abundance: many
d_gene: TRBD2
j_gene: TRBJ2-1
v_gene: TRBV6-5

CDR3nt: TGCAGTGCTAGAGATCTGGTAGCGGGAGGTCCGGACATTCAGTACTTC
CDR3aa: CSARDLVAGGPDIQYF
abundance: few
d_gene: TRBD2
j_gene: TRBJ2-4
v_gene: TRBV20-1

CDR3nt: TGTGCCAGCAGCCACTCAGACAGGGGGAACTATCTGTTTTTT
CDR3aa: CASSHSDRGNYLFF
abundance: many
d_gene: TRBD1
j_gene: TRBJ2-2
v_gene: TRBV4-2

CDR3nt: TGTGCCAGCAGGGTGGCATCGTCAACCTACGAGCAGTACTTC
CDR3aa: CASRVASSTYEQYF
abundance: NA
d_gene: NA
j_gene: TRBJ2-7
v_gene: TRBV2

CDR3nt: TGCGCCAGCAGCTTGGTAGCAGGGCCCACTGAAGCTTTCTTT
CDR3aa: CASSLVAGPTEAFF
abundance: many
d_gene: NA
j_gene: TRBJ1-1
v_gene: TRBV5-1

CDR3nt: TGTGCCAGCAGTGCAACAGGGTCGCGCACCGGGGAGCTGTTTTTT
CDR3aa: CASSATGSRTGELFF
abundance: NA
d_gene: NA
j_gene: TRBJ2-2
v_gene: TRBV2

CDR3nt: TGCGCCAGCAGCCAAGTACTAGCTATGGAGACCCAGTACTTC
CDR3aa: CASSQVLAMETQYF
abundance: NA
d_gene: NA
j_gene: TRBJ2-5
v_gene: TRBV4-3

CDR3nt: TGCAGCGTTTCACTAATTCGGAATGAGCAGTTCTTC
CDR3aa: CSVSLIRNEQFF
abundance: NA
d_gene: NA
j_gene: TRBJ2-1
v_gene: TRBV29-1

CDR3nt: TGTGCCAGCAGTTGGGCGCCCGGGGAGCTGTTTTTT
CDR3aa: CASSWAPGELFF
abundance: many
d_gene: NA
j_gene: TRBJ2-2
v_gene: TRBV27

CDR3nt: TGTGCCAGCAGTCCTACAGCGCTAGCGGGAGTGTCCGGGGAGCTGTTTTTT
CDR3aa: CASSPTALAGVSGELFF
abundance: many
d_gene: TRBD2
j_gene: TRBJ2-2
v_gene: TRBV25-1

CDR3nt: TGTGCCAGCAGCTTTCCCCAGCGGGAACGCACAGATACGCAGTATTTT
CDR3aa: CASSFPQRERTDTQYF
abundance: many
d_gene: TRBD2
j_gene: TRBJ2-3
v_gene: TRBV11-2

CDR3nt: TGTGCCAGCAGTGACCCTGGACTAGCGGGAGGGCGGCCTAGCACAGATACGCAGTATTTT
CDR3aa: CASSDPGLAGGRPSTDTQYF
abundance: NA
d_gene: TRBD2
j_gene: TRBJ2-3
v_gene: TRBV25-1

CDR3nt: TGTGCCAGCAGGAACAGCTTACAGGGGGATGAGCAGTTCTTC
CDR3aa: CASRNSLQGDEQFF
abundance: few
d_gene: TRBD1
j_gene: TRBJ2-1
v_gene: TRBV2

CDR3nt: TGCAGTGCTGATAGAAGCAGAGGCAATGAGCAGTTCTTC
CDR3aa: CSADRSRGNEQFF
abundance: few
d_gene: NA
j_gene: TRBJ2-1
v_gene: TRBV20-1